This T cell receptor (beta chain) emerged from a study of blood T cell repertoires in COVID-19. Study-wide context: Samples taken during acute and convalescent COVID-19 were collected in the United States, Italy and Spain. From T cells, B-cell-depleted T cells, or PBMCs came the material, which was cDNA or gDNA.

This clone appeared a few times. In the original analysis: The assay estimated nucleated cells by amplifying reference gene primers. Only in-frame clones appear in the TCRdb table, and some are missing; sequencing was by immunoSEQ multiplex PCR. V and J calls and clone size are given by that table; D and trimming were obtained from the DNA. Among 200,000 to 250,000 clones listed, 83% were seen once. CDR1 and CDR2 (germline): SGHTA, FQGNSA. The CDR3 has 14 amino acids. Deletions cut 5 bases from V and 5 bases from J, with 13 bases between. During active infection, Seattle patients enrolled and were then monitored through disease.

Input material: peripheral blood. The gene calls are TRBV7-2 and TRBJ1-5; D perhaps matches TRBD1 (5 bases). This TCR was recovered from a woman aged 25 to 39 with COVID-19, enrolled during active disease. The CDR3 region is CASSPRPGDQPQHF. The CDR3 coding sequence is TGTGCCAGCAGCCCCAGGCCGGGGGATCAGCCCCAGCATTTT.